Listed below are T cell receptor beta chains from one sample, sequenced in a study of blood T cell repertoires in COVID-19. TCRdb's table, derived via immunoSEQ multiplex PCR, lists solely in-frame clones and lacks some. The repertoire includes approximately 350,000 clones, about nine tenths of them detected once, and 7% to 8% sits in the top ten. Sequencing was done on a sample of peripheral blood. Receptors originate from a woman in her seventies with COVID-19, enrolled during active disease. CDR3s include the opening cysteine and the closing phenylalanine or tryptophan. The order of the fields is V gene, clone size, D gene, J gene, CDR3 protein, CDR3 DNA. A D gene is named only where the DNA matches it firmly. Clone size is stated in some rows and not others, as once, few, many or a class when expanded.

v_gene: TRBV6-2/TRBV6-3
abundance: -
d_gene: TRBD1
j_gene: TRBJ2-7
CDR3aa: CASSPALPQGGSYEQYF
CDR3nt: TGTGCCAGCAGTCCAGCACTACCACAGGGGGGCTCCTACGAGCAGTACTTC

v_gene: TRBV12-5
abundance: -
d_gene: -
j_gene: TRBJ1-5
CDR3aa: CASGFLLDGKTNSNQPQHF
CDR3nt: TGTGCTAGTGGTTTCCTCCTGGATGGGAAGACTAATAGCAATCAGCCCCAGCATTTT

v_gene: TRBV5-6
abundance: -
d_gene: -
j_gene: TRBJ2-3
CDR3aa: CASSLDPSDTDTQYF
CDR3nt: TGTGCCAGCAGCTTGGATCCTAGCGACACAGATACGCAGTATTTT

v_gene: TRBV5-6
abundance: -
d_gene: TRBD1
j_gene: TRBJ1-4
CDR3aa: CASSLSVGGQGNEKLFF
CDR3nt: TGTGCCAGCAGCTTGTCTGTTGGGGGACAGGGCAATGAAAAACTGTTTTTT

v_gene: TRBV28
abundance: -
d_gene: TRBD2
j_gene: TRBJ2-1
CDR3aa: CASSPPGGPYNEQFF
CDR3nt: TGTGCCAGCAGTCCACCGGGGGGGCCCTACAATGAGCAGTTCTTC

v_gene: TRBV5-4
abundance: -
d_gene: -
j_gene: TRBJ2-5
CDR3aa: CASSFPSRLDSPQETQYF
CDR3nt: TGTGCCAGCAGCTTTCCATCCCGATTGGACAGCCCACAAGAGACCCAGTACTTC

v_gene: TRBV28
abundance: -
d_gene: -
j_gene: TRBJ1-1
CDR3aa: CASSSTGGTGEAFF
CDR3nt: TGTGCCAGCAGCTCCACCGGGGGAACAGGTGAAGCTTTCTTT

v_gene: TRBV19
abundance: -
d_gene: TRBD2
j_gene: TRBJ2-7
CDR3aa: CASSWIAGVSTYEQYF
CDR3nt: TGTGCCAGTAGTTGGATAGCGGGGGTTTCAACCTACGAGCAGTACTTC

v_gene: TRBV10-2
abundance: -
d_gene: -
j_gene: TRBJ1-5
CDR3aa: CAITARVKDQPQHF
CDR3nt: TGCGCCATCACGGCCAGGGTGAAGGATCAGCCCCAGCATTTT

v_gene: TRBV28
abundance: -
d_gene: -
j_gene: TRBJ1-1
CDR3aa: CASSRQIPGAFF
CDR3nt: TGTGCCAGCAGTAGACAGATACCGGGAGCTTTCTTT

v_gene: TRBV5-1
abundance: -
d_gene: -
j_gene: TRBJ1-1
CDR3aa: CASSLLPPGRGGDTEAFF
CDR3nt: TGCGCCAGCAGCTTGCTTCCGCCAGGGAGAGGAGGGGACACTGAAGCTTTCTTT

v_gene: TRBV24-1
abundance: -
d_gene: TRBD1
j_gene: TRBJ1-3
CDR3aa: CATSEGTGKPGNTIYF
CDR3nt: TGTGCCACCAGTGAAGGGACAGGGAAGCCTGGAAACACCATATATTTT

v_gene: TRBV19
abundance: once
d_gene: TRBD1
j_gene: TRBJ1-3
CDR3aa: CASSRDRGLGNTIYF
CDR3nt: TGTGCCAGTAGTCGGGACAGGGGACTTGGAAACACCATATATTTT

v_gene: TRBV27
abundance: -
d_gene: -
j_gene: TRBJ1-2
CDR3aa: CASSLSLGGNYGYTF
CDR3nt: TGTGCCAGCAGTTTATCTCTAGGAGGGAACTATGGCTACACCTTC

v_gene: TRBV27
abundance: -
d_gene: TRBD2
j_gene: TRBJ2-3
CDR3aa: CASSSGLVTADTQYF
CDR3nt: TGTGCCAGCAGTTCAGGACTAGTAACGGCAGATACGCAGTATTTT

v_gene: TRBV5-6
abundance: -
d_gene: TRBD1
j_gene: TRBJ1-5
CDR3aa: CASSWGTGTGRQPQHF
CDR3nt: TGTGCCAGCAGCTGGGGTACCGGGACAGGGAGACAGCCCCAGCATTTT

v_gene: TRBV5-6
abundance: once
d_gene: TRBD1
j_gene: TRBJ1-1
CDR3aa: CASSSRTGLTEAFF
CDR3nt: TGTGCCAGCAGCAGCCGGACAGGGCTCACTGAAGCTTTCTTT

v_gene: TRBV6-5
abundance: -
d_gene: -
j_gene: TRBJ2-7
CDR3aa: CASSSLQGYEQYF
CDR3nt: TGTGCCAGCTCTAGCCTACAGGGCTACGAGCAGTACTTC

v_gene: TRBV19
abundance: -
d_gene: -
j_gene: TRBJ2-6
CDR3aa: CASSIQHWRDGANVLTF
CDR3nt: TGTGCCAGTAGTATCCAACACTGGAGGGACGGGGCCAACGTCCTGACTTTC

v_gene: TRBV29-1
abundance: -
d_gene: -
j_gene: TRBJ1-1
CDR3aa: CSVEGVLNTEAFF
CDR3nt: TGCAGCGTTGAAGGCGTACTGAACACTGAAGCTTTCTTT

v_gene: TRBV6-5
abundance: -
d_gene: TRBD1
j_gene: TRBJ1-2
CDR3aa: CASSNTGGNGYTF
CDR3nt: TGTGCCAGCAGTAACACAGGGGGCAATGGCTACACCTTC

v_gene: TRBV5-5
abundance: -
d_gene: TRBD1
j_gene: TRBJ1-4
CDR3aa: CASSNPDRGHINEKLFF
CDR3nt: TGTGCCAGCAGCAACCCGGACAGGGGGCATATTAATGAAAAACTGTTTTTT